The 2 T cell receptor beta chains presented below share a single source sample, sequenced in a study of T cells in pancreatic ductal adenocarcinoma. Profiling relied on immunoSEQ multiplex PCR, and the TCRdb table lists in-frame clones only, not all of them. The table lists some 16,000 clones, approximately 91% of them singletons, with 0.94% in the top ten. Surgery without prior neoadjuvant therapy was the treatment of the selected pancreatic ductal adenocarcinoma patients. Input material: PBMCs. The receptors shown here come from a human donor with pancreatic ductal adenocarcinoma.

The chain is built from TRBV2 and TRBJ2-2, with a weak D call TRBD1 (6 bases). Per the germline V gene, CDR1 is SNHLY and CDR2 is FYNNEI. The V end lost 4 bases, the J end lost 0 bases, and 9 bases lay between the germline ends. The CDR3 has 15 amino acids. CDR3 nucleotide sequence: TGTGCCAGCAGTGCAGGGGATCCGAACACCGGGGAGCTGTTTTTT. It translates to CASSAGDPNTGELFF.

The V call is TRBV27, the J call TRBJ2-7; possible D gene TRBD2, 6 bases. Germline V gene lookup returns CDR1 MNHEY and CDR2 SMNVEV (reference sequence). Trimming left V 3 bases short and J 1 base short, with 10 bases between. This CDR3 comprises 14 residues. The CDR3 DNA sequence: TGTGCCAGCAGTTTTATGGGGGGTTCCTACGAGCAGTACTTC. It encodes CASSFMGGSYEQYF.